Below are 25 T cell receptor beta chains sequenced from a single sample in a study of patients and donors after allogeneic stem cell transplantation. TCRdb ran MiXCR on the RT-PCR reads and lists one entry per CDR3 protein. Here the sample spans 410,000 or so distinct CDR3 sequences, more than 15% being singletons. The sample taken for sequencing was blood, either unsorted or a sorted T cell fraction (not recorded which). These receptors were collected from a human donor who was either an allogeneic HSCT recipient or a stem cell or donor lymphocyte infusion donor (not recorded which). It is not recorded whose cells these are; they may come from a transplant donor.

This clonotype was detected only a few times. V usage is TRBV12-3 or TRBV12-4 and J usage is TRBJ1-1; TRBD1 matches 7 bases. The V segment lost 6 bases and the J segment 3 bases; nucleotides outside the gene matches: 4. The CDR3 totals 13 residues. The CDR3 loop reads CASRLRGDTEAFF. The CDR3 DNA sequence: TGTGCCAGCAGACTCAGGGGGGACACTGAAGCTTTCTTT.

V gene TRBV11-1 combines with J gene TRBJ2-2, with D perhaps TRBD2 (5 bases). CDR1 is SGHAT and CDR2 is FQDESV in the germline V gene (reference sequence). The ends were cut back, 5 bases at V and 0 bases at J, with 13 bases in the middle. This CDR3 contains 16 residues. The CDR3 is CASSPDWRANTGELFF. The DNA of the CDR3 is TGTGCCAGCAGCCCGGATTGGCGGGCGAACACCGGGGAGCTGTTTTTT.

The sample holds a few counts of this clonotype. This chain joins TRBV11-2 and TRBJ2-7, with D perhaps TRBD1 (6 bases). The V gene lost 0 bases and the J gene lost 3 bases, with 21 bases spanning the gap. This CDR3 contains 18 residues. CDR1 is SGHAT and CDR2 is FQNNGV in the germline V gene. The CDR3 protein is CASSLDLGTLLLSYEQYF. In DNA, the CDR3 is TGTGCCAGCAGCTTAGATCTGGGGACACTGCTCCTAAGCTACGAGCAGTACTTC.

The sample holds many counts of this clonotype. The chain employs TRBV29-1 and TRBJ1-1; TRBD1 might be the D (6 bases). Germline-derived CDR1 and CDR2 are SQVTM and ANQGSEA. The CDR3 runs 15 residues. V was trimmed by 4 bases and J by 4 bases, leaving 19 bases between them. Here the CDR3 reads CSVVLQGFSPTEAFF. CDR3 DNA sequence: TGCAGCGTTGTACTCCAGGGGTTTTCGCCCACTGAAGCTTTCTTT.

V usage is TRBV10-3 and J usage is TRBJ1-1; D is possibly TRBD1 (5 bases). V dropped 3 bases and J dropped 0 bases, with 8 bases sitting between them. In germline, CDR1 is ENHRY, CDR2 SYGVKD. This CDR3 is 14 amino acids long. CDR3 nucleotides: TGTGCCATCAGTGATAAGGGGATGAACACTGAAGCTTTCTTT. Encoded protein: CAISDKGMNTEAFF.

The V call is TRBV6-2 or TRBV6-3, the J call TRBJ1-1; D gene unclear. Trimming left V 1 base short and J 1 base short, with 13 bases between. Per germline, CDR1 MNHEY and CDR2 SVGEGT. This CDR3 is 16 amino acids long. The CDR3 region has the DNA TGTGCCAGCAGTTACTGGTTGGTGGACGGGAACACTGAAGCTTTCTTT. Translating it yields CASSYWLVDGNTEAFF.

This clonotype was detected only a few times. The chain uses TRBV24-1 and TRBJ2-2; D is possibly TRBD2 (6 bases). Trimming cost V 5 bases and J 4 bases, with 10 bases left between them. The CDR3 spans 14 residues. The germline V gene has CDR1 KGHDR and CDR2 SFDVKD. This chain's CDR3 is CATSGRASTGELFF. The CDR3 bases are TGTGCCACCAGTGGGAGGGCTTCCACCGGGGAGCTGTTTTTT.

The chain carries TRBV12-3 or TRBV12-4 and TRBJ2-7, with TRBD1 matching 7 bases. The CDR3 contains 13 residues. V lost 5 bases, J lost 4 bases, and 5 bases stayed unmatched. The CDR3: CASSPRQGYEQYF. CDR3 coding DNA: TGTGCCAGCAGTCCAAGACAGGGATACGAGCAGTACTTC.

The chain is built from TRBV12-3 or TRBV12-4 and TRBJ1-2, with D unclear. Trimming stripped 4 bases from V and 8 bases from J, with 20 bases between. The CDR3 runs to 15 residues. The CDR3 protein is CASSWRSPPTGGYTF. The CDR3 coding sequence is TGTGCCAGCAGTTGGAGGAGTCCACCCACTGGCGGCTACACCTTC.

This clonotype was detected a few times. V is TRBV5-6 and J is TRBJ2-5; 13 bases are a match to TRBD2. Germline CDR1 reads SGHDT; CDR2 reads YYEEEE. The V gene end was trimmed by 2 bases and the J gene end by 1 base; junction bases not matched to a gene: 5. The CDR3 is 17 amino acids. The CDR3 DNA reads TGTGCCAGCAGCTTCGCCGGGACTAGCGGGATCCAAGAGACCCAGTACTTC. It translates to CASSFAGTSGIQETQYF.

A single count supports this clonotype. V gene TRBV6-2 or TRBV6-3 combines with J gene TRBJ2-7, with D tentatively TRBD1 (5 bases). The V end lost 6 bases, the J end lost 7 bases, and 16 bases lay between the germline ends. Germline CDR1 MNHEY, CDR2 SVGEGT. The CDR3 has 13 residues. As DNA, the CDR3 is TGTGCCAGCAGACCTCGGACACTTAGAGAGCAGTACTTC. It translates to CASRPRTLREQYF.

This clonotype was seen a handful of times. The chain links TRBV29-1 to TRBJ1-2; D call uncertain. The CDR3 has 11 residues. The ends were cut back, 6 bases at V and 2 bases at J, with 7 bases in the middle. The germline V gene has CDR1 SQVTM and CDR2 ANQGSEA. The CDR3 loop is CSVNRNYGYTF. CDR3 bases: TGCAGCGTAAACAGAAACTATGGCTACACCTTC.

This clonotype was seen a few times. The CDR3 DNA sequence: TGTGCCAGCAGTTACTCGACAGGGGCAGGGGGGGCCAACGTCCTGACTTTC. Its translation is CASSYSTGAGGANVLTF. The chain couples TRBV6-2 or TRBV6-3 to TRBJ2-6; 8 bases are shared with TRBD1. This CDR3 contains 17 residues. V trimming: 0 bases; J trimming: 4 bases; junction bases outside the gene matches: 5. Germline V gene lookup returns CDR1 MNHEY and CDR2 SVGEGT.

The chain recombines TRBV19 with TRBJ1-1; the D is unclear. Germline lookup yields CDR1 LNHDA and CDR2 SQIVND (reference sequence). With 4 bases removed from V and 1 base from J, the gap between germline ends came to 4 bases. CDR3 size: 12 residues. CDR3 nucleotides: TGTGCCAGTAGTACCAAGAACACTGAAGCTTTCTTT. The encoded protein is CASSTKNTEAFF.

The J gene is TRBJ2-1, the V gene TRBV4-3; tentatively, D is TRBD1 (5 bases). The V end lost 1 base, the J end lost 6 bases, and 10 bases lay between the germline ends. The CDR3 runs to 14 residues. Germline-derived CDR1 and CDR2 are LGHNA and YSLEER. CDR3 region: CASSQGSRANEQFF. CDR3 nucleotide sequence: TGCGCCAGCAGCCAAGGCAGCAGGGCCAATGAGCAGTTCTTC.

This clonotype was recorded a few times. The CDR3 DNA reads TGTGCCAGCAGCCAAGACCCGACAGGCCTAGCCAAAAACATTCAGTACTTC. The encoded protein is CASSQDPTGLAKNIQYF. The chain recombines TRBV4-2 with TRBJ2-4, with a tentative D call TRBD1 (6 bases). V lost 0 bases and J 0 bases, leaving 12 bases between the germline ends. The CDR3 runs 17 residues. Looked up from germline, CDR1 is LGHNA and CDR2 is YNFKEQ.

This clonotype was picked up a small number of times. The rearrangement uses TRBV7-9 and TRBJ2-3; 9 nucleotides agree with TRBD2. This CDR3 has 17 residues. The trim removed 0 bases at V and 6 bases at J, leaving 10 bases unmatched. Looked up from germline, CDR1 is SEHNR and CDR2 is FQNEAQ (reference sequence). The CDR3 sequence: CASSLAPRLAVLDTQYF. CDR3 nucleotide sequence: TGTGCCAGCAGCTTAGCCCCCCGACTAGCGGTCCTGGATACGCAGTATTTT.

The J gene is TRBJ2-2, the V gene TRBV4-3; possibly TRBD2 for D (5 bases). V was cut by 0 bases and J by 7 bases, with 9 bases left in between. CDR1 is LGHNA and CDR2 is YSLEER in the germline V gene. The CDR3 contains 14 residues. The CDR3 spells CASSQEGVGGELFF. CDR3 sequence (DNA): TGCGCCAGCAGCCAAGAGGGAGTAGGCGGGGAGCTGTTTTTT.

V usage is TRBV6-2 or TRBV6-3 and J usage is TRBJ2-7, with D tentatively TRBD2 (6 bases). The ends were cut back, 8 bases at V and 2 bases at J, with 10 bases in the middle. Germline CDR1 and CDR2: MNHEY and SVGEGT. The CDR3 has 12 amino acids. The chain's CDR3 is CASGRGTYEQYF. The CDR3 nucleotides read TGTGCCAGCGGGCGGGGAACCTACGAGCAGTACTTC.

This clonotype was seen at least ten times. V and J are TRBV7-2 and TRBJ2-1, with a weak D call TRBD2 (7 bases). In germline, CDR1 is SGHTA, CDR2 FQGNSA. The CDR3 length is 15 residues. The ends were cut back, 7 bases at V and 0 bases at J, with 13 bases in the middle. The CDR3 bases are TGTGCCAGCACCCCGGGGGGCGGCTCCTACAATGAGCAGTTCTTC. Protein: CASTPGGGSYNEQFF.

This clonotype was observed a handful of times. This chain links TRBV24-1 with TRBJ2-5, with D unresolved. CDR3 size: 15 residues. V lost 3 bases, J lost 5 bases, and 15 bases lay in between. CDR1 is KGHDR and CDR2 is SFDVKD in the germline V gene. The DNA of the CDR3 is TGTGCCACCAGTGATCCCACCCCTGTGGCGGAGACCCAGTACTTC. Translating gives CATSDPTPVAETQYF.

This chain links TRBV7-9 with TRBJ1-1; D not certain. Germline values: CDR1 SEHNR, CDR2 FQNEAQ (reference sequence). There are 14 residues in the CDR3. Trimming took off 5 bases at V and 5 bases at J, with 15 bases between the two ends. The CDR3 coding sequence is TGTGCCAGCAGCCCCTTAGAAATAATAACTGAAGCTTTCTTT. Protein: CASSPLEIITEAFF.

The rearrangement links TRBV20-1 to TRBJ2-1; D unresolved. The CDR3 is 13 amino acids. Trimming pared 5 bases from V and 3 bases from J, leaving 11 bases between. Looked up from germline, CDR1 is DFQATT and CDR2 is SNEGSKA (reference sequence). DNA for the CDR3: TGCAGTGCTCGATTAGCTGGCTACAATGAGCAGTTCTTC. Translated, it gives CSARLAGYNEQFF.

The chain's CDR3 is CASSNRKPGATEAFF. As DNA, the CDR3 is TGTGCCAGCAGCAACAGGAAGCCGGGCGCTACTGAAGCTTTCTTT. The chain is built from TRBV21-1 and TRBJ1-1; TRBD1, the table's D call, lacks a check against the DNA. TRBV21-1 has pseudogene status. The CDR3 runs to 15 residues.

The chain carries TRBV20-1 and TRBJ2-7; D is unclear. The V gene lost 6 bases and the J gene lost 2 bases, with 14 bases spanning the gap. The CDR3 is made up of 13 amino acids. Germline assignment: CDR1 DFQATT and CDR2 SNEGSKA (reference sequence). The CDR3 nucleotides read TGCAGTGCCCCGTCCGACAAAACCTACGAGCAGTACTTC. Translated: CSAPSDKTYEQYF.